The T cell receptor (beta chain) under discussion was sequenced for a study of T-cell reconstitution after alpha-beta-depleted transplantation in children. Library preparation (for TCRbeta) was performed with unique molecular identifiers. TCRdb passed the PCR reads through MiXCR, listing each CDR3 protein once. This table holds approximately 47,000 distinct CDR3 sequences, under 60% found once. The CDR3 extends over 16 amino acids. Germline V gives CDR1 MNHEY, CDR2 SMNVEV (reference sequence). V was trimmed by 5 bases and J by 6 bases, leaving 22 bases between them. This TCR came from a boy in the first two years of life with SCID, due to receive a stem cell transplant. The material was peripheral blood, obtained before TCRalphabeta/CD19-depleted stem cell transplant. The V call is TRBV27, the J call TRBJ1-1, with a tentative D call TRBD1 (6 bases). In DNA form, the CDR3 reads TGTGCCAGCAGTGTCGGGCAGGGGCTGCCCCTTCCTGAAGCTTTCTTT. This gives the protein CASSVGQGLPLPEAFF.